The following is a T cell receptor (gamma chain) sequence with its context. Its antigen is still unknown. The same CDR3 is also encoded by other DNA sequences in this sample. The entry originates in a study of Vδ1+ human thymocytes. Extracted RNA was reverse transcribed into cDNA. The CDR3 regions were amplified by multiplex PCR from V-gene primers to a constant-region primer. TCRdb reran clone calling via CATT on the multiplex PCR reads. The top ten hold 1.8% of the sample, which has roughly 30,000 gamma-chain clones, roughly 20% seen once. Sorted Vdelta1+ thymocytes were 98% to 99.6% pure. Study-level points and caveats: In the thymus, TRG and TRD repertoires looked highly polyclonal with Gaussian CDR3 lengths.

The germline V gene encodes CDR1 VINAFY and CDR2 YDVSNSKD. This CDR3 region has 14 residues. With V trimmed by 0 bases and J by 4 bases, 6 bases remained unmatched. The sample taken for sequencing was Vdelta1+ gamma-delta thymocytes from the thymus. As to subset: FACS-sorted CD3+ TCRalphabeta- TCRVdelta1+ TCRVdelta2- thymocytes. The genes are TRGV5 and TRGJ1 or TRGJ2. This receptor was identified in a boy younger than two who had congenital heart surgery. The CDR3 bases are TGTGCCACCTGGGACAGGCGCCGGTATTATAAGAAACTCTTT. Protein: CATWDRRRYYKKLF.